Following are 28 T cell receptor beta chains from one sample sequenced in a study of blood T cell repertoires in COVID-19. Clones were read by immunoSEQ multiplex PCR, and TCRdb kept only the in-frame ones, dropping some. The sample includes fewer than 200,000 clones, 82% of them seen just once. The sample comprised peripheral blood. The source of these receptors is a woman of 80 years or more with acute or convalescent COVID-19.

The chain links TRBV7-9 to TRBJ2-7, with D possibly matching TRBD1 (6 bases). Germline values: CDR1 SEHNR, CDR2 FQNEAQ (reference sequence). Trimming took off 4 bases at V and 4 bases at J, with 17 bases between the two ends. CDR3 size: 15 residues. CDR3 region: CASSSHTPQGYEQYF. In DNA form, the CDR3 reads TGTGCCAGCAGCTCTCATACCCCCCAGGGGTACGAGCAGTACTTC.

Of note for this clone: The same CDR3 also results from other DNA sequences found in this sample. V and J are TRBV7-2 and TRBJ2-7; D uncertain. Trimming pared 6 bases from V and 0 bases from J, leaving 6 bases between. The CDR3 is 12 amino acids. CDR1 SGHTA and CDR2 FQGNSA come from the germline V gene. The CDR3, as DNA: TGTGCCAGCAGTCCTAGCTCCTACGAGCAGTACTTC. Protein sequence: CASSPSSYEQYF. Using reference TRBV7-2 and TRBJ2-7 for the parts outside the CDR3, the full variable domain is GAGVSQSPSNKVTEKGKDVELRCDPISGHTALYWYRQSLGQGLEFLIYFQGNSAPDKSGLPSDRFSAERTGGSVSTLTIQRTQQEDSAVYLCASSPSSYEQYFGPGTRLTVT.

This clone has more than one count but fewer than ten. This sequence joins TRBV18 and TRBJ2-2; TRBD2 matches at 13 bases. This CDR3 spans 16 amino acids. With V trimmed by 6 bases and J by 4 bases, 5 bases remained unmatched. Germline-derived CDR1 and CDR2 are KGHSH and LQKENI. The CDR3 nucleotides read TGTGCCAGCTCGTCCGGGACTAGCGGGACCACCGGGGAGCTGTTTTTT. It yields the protein CASSSGTSGTTGELFF.

This clone was seen more than once but under ten times. The V gene is TRBV28, the J gene TRBJ2-7, with 8 bases aligning to TRBD2. The trim removed 9 bases at V and 5 bases at J, leaving 12 bases unmatched. The germline V gene has CDR1 MDHEN and CDR2 SYDVKM. The CDR3 is made up of 14 amino acids. CDR3 nucleotides: TGTGCCAGATCGCCTAGGACTAGCATCCACGAGCAGTACTTC. Protein product: CARSPRTSIHEQYF.

The CDR3 nucleotides read TGTGCCAGCAGCGCCTCGGGGGGCGCGGACACTGAAGCTTTCTTT. This encodes CASSASGGADTEAFF. The V gene is TRBV11-3, the J gene TRBJ1-1; TRBD1 is a possible D gene (6 bases). This CDR3 has 15 residues. CDR1 SGHNT and CDR2 YENEEA come from the germline V gene. The V gene lost 5 bases and the J gene lost 3 bases, with 16 bases spanning the gap.

V is TRBV18 and J is TRBJ2-3; perhaps TRBD2 as D (5 bases). Germline CDR1 and CDR2: KGHSH and LQKENI. The length of the CDR3 is 16 residues. V was clipped by 2 bases and J by 4 bases, with 16 bases between them. The CDR3 DNA follows: TGTGCCAGCTCACCAACCCTACCGGGATGGGCAGATACGCAGTATTTT. This gives the protein CASSPTLPGWADTQYF.

The rearrangement links TRBV3-1 (or the pseudogene TRBV3-2) to TRBJ1-3; weak D call: TRBD1 (5 bases). The CDR3 is 14 amino acids. CDR1 and CDR2 from the germline V gene are LGHDT and YNNKEL (reference sequence). V was cut by 1 base and J by 2 bases, with 6 bases left in between. The CDR3 DNA reads TGTGCCAGCAGCCAAGCAGGGACTGGAAACACCATATATTTT. Translating gives CASSQAGTGNTIYF.

This clone came up a few times. The CDR3 DNA is TGTGCCAGCAGTGGAAAGGGAGGGACTGAAGCTTTCTTT. Amino acids: CASSGKGGTEAFF. The J gene is TRBJ1-1, the V gene TRBV25-1, with no clear D. This CDR3 is built from 13 residues. Trimming stripped 4 bases from V and 5 bases from J, with 11 bases between. Germline values: CDR1 MGHDK, CDR2 SYGVNS.

This chain links TRBV5-1 with TRBJ1-1; a weak D match, TRBD1 (5 bases). Germline V lookup: CDR1 SGHRS, CDR2 YFSETQ. V shed 2 bases and J shed 4 bases, with 12 bases lying between them. CDR3 length equals 14 residues. CDR3 protein: CASSFGAASTEAFF. The CDR3 nucleotides read TGCGCCAGCAGCTTTGGGGCTGCGAGCACTGAAGCTTTCTTT. Full variable domain (outside the CDR3, taken from reference TRBV5-1 and TRBJ1-1): KAGVTQTPRYLIKTRGQQVTLSCSPISGHRSVSWYQQTPGQGLQFLFEYFSETQRNKGNFPGRFSGRQFSNSRSEMNVSTLELGDSALYLCASSFGAASTEAFFGQGTRLTVV.

The V call is TRBV6-1, the J call TRBJ2-1, with TRBD2 as a possible D gene (5 bases). The CDR3 sequence is 19 residues long. Germline CDR1 MNHNS, CDR2 SASEGT. The germline V and J ends were trimmed by 0 bases and 0 bases, with 18 bases remaining between them. CDR3 sequence (DNA): TGTGCCAGCAGTGAAGCGCCGGACCGGGGATCAAGCTCCTACAATGAGCAGTTCTTC. Translating gives CASSEAPDRGSSSYNEQFF.

The chain uses TRBV30 and TRBJ1-6; the D is unclear. The CDR3 length is 13 residues. Germline V gives CDR1 GTSNPN, CDR2 SVGIG (reference sequence). V was trimmed by 0 bases and J by 12 bases, leaving 12 bases between them. The CDR3: CAWSVEHTLPLHF. As DNA, the CDR3 is TGTGCCTGGAGTGTAGAACACACGTTACCCCTCCACTTT. The whole variable domain, remainder taken from reference TRBV30 and TRBJ1-6, is SQTIHQWPATLVQPVGSPLSLECTVEGTSNPNLYWYRQAAGRGLQLLFYSVGIGQISSEVPQNLSASRPQDRQFILSSKKLLLSDSGFYLCAWSVEHTLPLHFGNGTRLTVT.

This chain joins TRBV4-2 and TRBJ2-2, with a possible D match to TRBD2 (6 bases). Trimming took 1 base from V and 4 from J, leaving 13 bases between them. The germline V gene encodes CDR1 LGHNA and CDR2 YNFKEQ. The CDR3 sequence is 16 residues long. CDR3 loop: CASSQAVMEGTGELFF. CDR3 nucleotides: TGTGCCAGCAGCCAAGCGGTAATGGAGGGCACCGGGGAGCTGTTTTTT.

The chain couples TRBV6-5 to TRBJ1-5; 7 positions agree with TRBD1. Trimming at V came to 6 bases and at J to 2 bases, leaving 7 bases not matched to a gene. CDR1 is MNHEY, CDR2 SVGAGI, per germline. The CDR3 has 15 residues. Here the CDR3 reads CASSITGVGNQPQHF. CDR3 nucleotide sequence: TGTGCCAGCAGCATAACAGGGGTGGGCAATCAGCCCCAGCATTTT.

This chain connects TRBV12-3 or TRBV12-4 to TRBJ1-1; 7 nucleotides agree with TRBD1. J was trimmed by 12 bases and V by 6 bases; bases with no gene match: 13. This CDR3 is 13 amino acids long. For the CDR3, the DNA is TGTGCCAGCAGCCGGGACAGCCACCTCGAACCTTTCTTT. It translates to CASSRDSHLEPFF.

This clone was seen more than once but under ten times. This chain links TRBV3-1 (or the pseudogene TRBV3-2) with TRBJ2-1; tentatively, D is TRBD2 (6 bases). Germline assignment: CDR1 LGHDT and CDR2 YNNKEL (reference sequence). Deletions cut 0 bases from V and 6 bases from J, with 15 bases between. This CDR3 comprises 16 residues. DNA of the CDR3: TGTGCCAGCAGCCAAGATTGGGGGGAAGGGGTCAATGAGCAGTTCTTC. It is translated as CASSQDWGEGVNEQFF.

This chain links TRBV27 with TRBJ1-2; possibly TRBD1 for D (6 bases). The germline gives CDR1 MNHEY, CDR2 SMNVEV (reference sequence). The length of the CDR3 is 14 residues. V lost 1 base, J lost 4 bases, and 10 bases lay in between. The CDR3: CASSLYQGSYGYTF. CDR3 bases: TGTGCCAGCAGTTTATACCAGGGGAGCTATGGCTACACCTTC.

The rearrangement joins TRBV5-1 to TRBJ2-4, with D tentatively TRBD2 (6 bases). V lost 4 bases, J lost 3 bases, and 17 bases lay in between. Germline CDR1 SGHRS, CDR2 YFSETQ. The CDR3 is 16 amino acids. The CDR3 sequence is CASSRVETGVKNIQYF. CDR3 in DNA: TGCGCCAGCAGCAGGGTCGAAACGGGGGTCAAAAACATTCAGTACTTC.

With regard to this clone: The junction and the germline gene differ at one end; a read error may be behind it. The rearrangement joins TRBV10-3 to TRBJ1-1, with a tentative D call TRBD1 (5 bases). Germline V gene data show CDR1 as ENHRY and CDR2 as SYGVKD. This CDR3 contains 16 residues. The CDR3 sequence: CAMSGGEVETNTEAFF. The CDR3 bases are TGTGCCATGAGTGGAGGGGAGGTAGAGACCAACACTGAAGCTTTCTTT.

The J gene is TRBJ2-7, the V gene TRBV6-2 or TRBV6-3; weak D call: TRBD2 (6 bases). Trimming took off 2 bases at V and 3 bases at J, with 11 bases between the two ends. The CDR3 extends over 14 amino acids. Germline CDR1 MNHEY, CDR2 SVGEGT. CDR3 region: CASSYIGLLYEQYF. CDR3 coding DNA: TGTGCCAGCAGTTACATCGGACTACTCTACGAGCAGTACTTC.

The chain combines TRBV7-2 with TRBJ1-6; possible D gene TRBD1, 5 bases. Germline loops: CDR1 SGHTA, CDR2 FQGNSA. This CDR3 has 13 residues. The V end was cut by 5 bases, the J end by 14 bases, with 16 bases between. CDR3: CASSPETVRSLHF. The DNA of the CDR3 is TGTGCCAGCAGCCCAGAGACAGTCCGATCCCTCCACTTT.

The chain joins TRBV6-2 or TRBV6-3 to TRBJ2-1; 10 bases fit TRBD2. The length of the CDR3 is 15 residues. Germline-derived CDR1 and CDR2 are MNHEY and SVGEGT. J lost 4 bases, V lost 7 bases, and 7 bases had no gene match. The CDR3 bases are TGTGCCAGCAACCCCGGGACTAGCGAATACAATGAGCAGTTCTTC. As protein: CASNPGTSEYNEQFF.

V gene TRBV6-5 combines with J gene TRBJ1-3; D might be TRBD1 (6 bases). Per germline, CDR1 MNHEY and CDR2 SVGAGI. This CDR3 has 13 amino acids. Trimming removed 6 bases from V and 1 base from J, with 7 bases in between. This CDR3 reads CASSRGSGNTIYF. The DNA of the CDR3 is TGTGCCAGCAGCAGGGGTTCTGGAAACACCATATATTTT.

The rearrangement joins TRBV7-9 to TRBJ2-5, with 7 positions matching TRBD1. The CDR3 is 14 amino acids. J lost 4 bases, V lost 5 bases, and 7 bases had no gene match. Germline-derived CDR1 and CDR2 are SEHNR and FQNEAQ (reference sequence). The CDR3 is CASSRDSLGETQYF. The CDR3 DNA is TGTGCCAGCAGCCGGGACAGCCTCGGAGAGACCCAGTACTTC.

This clone was seen only a few times. The chain uses TRBV12-3 or TRBV12-4 and TRBJ2-7; D unclear. V lost 1 base and J lost 3, with 7 bases in between. The CDR3 covers 13 residues. CDR3 protein: CASSLDAGYEQYF. The CDR3, as DNA: TGTGCCAGCAGTTTAGATGCCGGCTACGAGCAGTACTTC.

Of note for this clone: This sample also contains other DNA sequences that code for the same CDR3. The rearrangement links TRBV9 to TRBJ2-6, with D uncertain. V lost 0 bases to trimming and J lost 0 bases, with 4 bases between them. This CDR3 has 15 residues. CDR1 SGDLS and CDR2 YYNGEE come from the germline V gene. The CDR3 region has the DNA TGTGCCAGCAGCGTAGCGGGCTCTGGGGCCAACGTCCTGACTTTC. It translates to CASSVAGSGANVLTF. Full variable domain (outside the CDR3, taken from reference TRBV9 and TRBJ2-6): DSGVTQTPKHLITATGQRVTLRCSPRSGDLSVYWYQQSLDQGLQFLIQYYNGEERAKGNILERFSAQQFPDLHSELNLSSLELGDSALYFCASSVAGSGANVLTFGAGSRLTVL.

This clone occurred a few times. This chain connects TRBV10-1 to TRBJ1-5, with 7 bases fitting TRBD1. V lost 6 bases to trimming and J lost 0 bases; unmatched junction nucleotides: 5. This CDR3 spans 15 amino acids. Germline CDR1 is WNHNN and CDR2 is SYGVQD (reference sequence). In DNA, the CDR3 is TGCGCCAGCAGCCCCGGGACAGTTAGCAATCAGCCCCAGCATTTT. This gives the protein CASSPGTVSNQPQHF.

As regards this clone: This specimen includes other DNA sequences encoding the same CDR3. The chain has TRBV5-1 and TRBJ2-2, with 9 bases lining up with TRBD1. There are 15 residues in the CDR3. Germline-derived CDR1 and CDR2 are SGHRS and YFSETQ. Unmatched junction bases numbered 3, after V lost 4 bases and J lost 2 bases. The CDR3 bases are TGCGCCAGCAGCCAGACAGGGGGTAACACCGGGGAGCTGTTTTTT. It encodes CASSQTGGNTGELFF.

This clone has only one observation. This chain connects TRBV14 to TRBJ2-2; 9 nucleotides line up with TRBD1. The CDR3 is made up of 17 amino acids. Per germline, CDR1 SGHDN and CDR2 FVKESK. Trimming cost V 4 bases and J 4 bases; bases outside gene matches: 10. CDR3 loop: CASSPSPGQGPTGELFF. CDR3 nucleotides: TGTGCCAGCAGCCCCTCCCCGGGACAGGGCCCCACCGGGGAGCTGTTTTTT.